One and the same sample provided the 10 T cell receptor beta chains below, sequenced in a study of blood T cell repertoires in COVID-19. Data came from immunoSEQ multiplex PCR; TCRdb stores just in-frame clones and leaves some out. The sample carries 650,000 to 800,000 clones, approximately 90% recorded once. Sample: peripheral blood. The origin of the receptors is a woman under 30 with acute or convalescent COVID-19.

The sample holds one count of this clone. The CDR3 nucleotides read TGTGCCAGCAGCGAGGACAGGGGGAAAGGTGGCTACACCTTC. Protein sequence: CASSEDRGKGGYTF. The chain recombines TRBV5-6 with TRBJ1-2; 10 bases are a match to TRBD1. V lost 4 bases, J lost 7 bases, and 7 bases stayed unmatched. Germline CDR1 reads SGHDT; CDR2 reads YYEEEE. This CDR3 is built from 14 residues.

The chain recombines TRBV5-1 with TRBJ2-1; D may be TRBD2 (5 bases). The CDR3 runs to 14 residues. Germline-derived CDR1 and CDR2 are SGHRS and YFSETQ. V lost 3 bases and J lost 9, with 16 bases in between. The DNA of the CDR3 is TGCGCCAGCAGCTCGAAAGACCCTGGAGGTGAGCAGTTCTTC. Translation gives CASSSKDPGGEQFF.

The J gene is TRBJ2-1, the V gene TRBV7-6, with 7 bases lining up with TRBD2. The CDR3 is 16 residues long. Germline CDR1 reads SGHVS; CDR2 reads FNYEAQ. Unmatched junction bases numbered 8, after V lost 5 bases and J lost 1 base. CDR3 sequence: CASSGEDSGSYNEQFF. The CDR3 nucleotides read TGTGCCAGCAGCGGGGAGGATAGCGGGTCCTACAATGAGCAGTTCTTC.

The gene calls are TRBV7-9 and TRBJ2-1; D gene unclear. The CDR3 is 14 amino acids. CDR1 is SEHNR and CDR2 is FQNEAQ in the germline V gene (reference sequence). V was shortened by 4 bases and J by 0 bases, with 7 bases between the two germline ends. This CDR3 reads CASSSVSSYNEQFF. The CDR3 DNA follows: TGTGCCAGCAGCTCCGTTAGCTCCTACAATGAGCAGTTCTTC.

The sample holds a few counts of this clone. The rearrangement links TRBV2 to TRBJ1-6, with a possible D match to TRBD1 (5 bases). Germline V gene sequence: CDR1 SNHLY, CDR2 FYNNEI. The V end lost 8 bases, the J end lost 8 bases, and 13 bases lay between the germline ends. The CDR3 sequence is 13 residues long. The CDR3 DNA reads TGTGCCAGCTTATCAGACAGTTATTCACCCCTCCACTTT. Its translation is CASLSDSYSPLHF. The variable domain in full, with the rest retrieved from reference TRBV2 and TRBJ1-6, is EPEVTQTPSHQVTQMGQEVILRCVPISNHLYFYWYRQILGQKVEFLVSFYNNEISEKSEIFDDQFSVERPDGSNFTLKIRSTKLEDSAMYFCASLSDSYSPLHFGNGTRLTVT.

In this sample, this clone turned up a few times. The genes are TRBV4-1 and TRBJ1-2, with 8 bases identical to TRBD1. The CDR3 extends over 16 amino acids. The ends lost 3 bases at V and 2 bases at J; junction bases unmatched: 8. CDR1 is MGHRA, CDR2 YSYEKL, per germline. The CDR3 here is CASSHGQGVSNYGYTF. The CDR3 DNA is TGCGCCAGCAGCCACGGACAGGGCGTTTCAAACTATGGCTACACCTTC.

The chain recombines TRBV7-9 with TRBJ1-2, with D perhaps TRBD1 (5 bases). This CDR3 contains 14 residues. Trimming took 8 bases from V and 4 from J, leaving 17 bases between them. Germline lookup yields CDR1 SEHNR and CDR2 FQNEAQ (reference sequence). This CDR3 reads CASGPLREGYGYTF. For the CDR3, the DNA is TGTGCCAGCGGACCCCTCAGGGAGGGCTATGGCTACACCTTC.

This chain links TRBV5-1 with TRBJ1-5, with a possible D match to TRBD1 (6 bases). The CDR3 covers 15 residues. CDR1 is SGHRS, CDR2 YFSETQ, per germline. V was clipped by 4 bases and J by 0 bases, with 11 bases between them. The CDR3 sequence is CASSPGQTSNQPQHF. The DNA of the CDR3 is TGCGCCAGCAGCCCTGGACAGACTAGCAATCAGCCCCAGCATTTT.

The chain carries TRBV4-3 and TRBJ1-2; 9 nucleotides agree with TRBD1. This CDR3 is 14 amino acids long. Trimming removed 4 bases from V and 8 bases from J; junction bases left unmatched: 8. Germline values: CDR1 LGHNA, CDR2 YSLEER. The CDR3 sequence is CASSLRTGEVGYTF. CDR3 nucleotide sequence: TGCGCCAGCAGCCTAAGGACAGGGGAGGTGGGCTACACCTTC.

This rearrangement joins TRBV19 to TRBJ2-2; possible D gene TRBD1, 5 bases. There are 17 residues in the CDR3. Trimming shortened V by 5 bases and J by 6 bases, and 22 bases separated the two germline ends. Per germline, CDR1 LNHDA and CDR2 SQIVND (reference sequence). The CDR3, as DNA: TGTGCCAGTAGTCGCAGACAGAAATCGACCCTTGCCGGGGAGCTGTTTTTT. This translates into CASSRRQKSTLAGELFF.